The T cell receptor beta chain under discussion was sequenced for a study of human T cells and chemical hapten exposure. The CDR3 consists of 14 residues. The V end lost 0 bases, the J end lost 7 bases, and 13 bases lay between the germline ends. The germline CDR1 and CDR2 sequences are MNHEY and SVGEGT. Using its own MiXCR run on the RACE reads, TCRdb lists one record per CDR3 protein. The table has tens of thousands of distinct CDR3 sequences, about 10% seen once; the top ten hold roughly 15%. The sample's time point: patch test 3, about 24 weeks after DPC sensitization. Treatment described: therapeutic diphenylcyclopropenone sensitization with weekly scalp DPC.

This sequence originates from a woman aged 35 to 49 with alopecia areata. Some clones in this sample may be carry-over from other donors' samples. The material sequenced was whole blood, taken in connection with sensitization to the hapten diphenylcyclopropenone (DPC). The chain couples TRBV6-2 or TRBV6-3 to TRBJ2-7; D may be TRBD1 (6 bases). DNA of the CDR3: TGTGCCAGCAGTTACTCCAGGGGCGTCGGGGAGCAGTACTTC. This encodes CASSYSRGVGEQYF.